The next 5 T cell receptor beta chains were all read from a single sample in a study of cytomegalovirus exposure and HLA in healthy donors. Profiling relied on immunoSEQ multiplex PCR, and the TCRdb table lists in-frame clones only, not all of them. The sample yields roughly 190,000 clones, about 89% seen once. Sequencing was performed on PBMCs. These receptors were collected from a man younger than 45 in good health and CMV-seropositive.

V is TRBV5-1 and J is TRBJ2-3; perhaps D is TRBD1 or TRBD2 (5 bases each). Germline V gene lookup returns CDR1 SGHRS and CDR2 YFSETQ. With 2 bases removed from V and 6 bases from J, the gap between germline ends came to 16 bases. CDR3 length: 15 amino acids. CDR3 protein: CASSFGTPGPDTQYF. In DNA, the CDR3 is TGCGCCAGCAGCTTTGGGACCCCAGGGCCGGATACGCAGTATTTT.

This chain joins TRBV5-6 and TRBJ1-5; TRBD1 might be the D (6 bases). Germline assignment: CDR1 SGHDT and CDR2 YYEEEE. V shed 4 bases and J shed 3 bases, with 14 bases lying between them. CDR3 size: 15 residues. The CDR3 DNA sequence: TGTGCCAGCAGCCTTCGGGGGGCGAACAATCAGCCCCAGCATTTT. Encoded protein: CASSLRGANNQPQHF.

In the case of this clone: Other DNA sequences of this sample code for an identical CDR3. V usage is TRBV5-1 and J usage is TRBJ1-2; 10 nucleotides agree with TRBD1. CDR3 length: 14 residues. Germline loops: CDR1 SGHRS, CDR2 YFSETQ. V lost 0 bases and J lost 6; bases outside the gene matches: 2. CDR3 sequence (DNA): TGCGCCAGCAGCTTGGCCGGGACAGGGGATGGCTACACCTTC. Its protein product is CASSLAGTGDGYTF.

This clone has just one count. V usage is TRBV11-3 and J usage is TRBJ2-3, with TRBD2 identical over 13 bases. CDR1 is SGHNT and CDR2 is YENEEA in the germline V gene. V lost 3 bases to trimming and J lost 2 bases; unmatched junction nucleotides: 5. This CDR3 is 17 amino acids long. The CDR3 reads CASSFTSGRAPTDTQYF. In nucleotides, the CDR3 is TGTGCCAGCAGCTTCACTAGCGGGAGGGCCCCCACAGATACGCAGTATTTT.

V gene TRBV27 combines with J gene TRBJ2-3; 13 bases match TRBD2. CDR3 size: 18 residues. Per germline, CDR1 MNHEY and CDR2 SMNVEV (reference sequence). With 2 bases clipped from V and 1 base from J, the junction kept 6 bases outside the gene matches. The CDR3 region has the DNA TGTGCCAGCAGTTTAGGGACTAGCGGGGTCGGTGGCACAGATACGCAGTATTTT. This translates into CASSLGTSGVGGTDTQYF.